These 17 T cell receptor beta chains originate from one sample sequenced in a study of Ad26.COV2.S vaccination and SARS-CoV-2 variants. This table comes from immunoSEQ multiplex PCR, and its TCRdb copy is limited to in-frame clones, with some not included. Among about 180,000 clones listed, around 85% were seen once. The sample in question was peripheral blood, obtained after recovery from COVID-19. The origin of the receptors is a human donor who had recovered from COVID-19.

This clone appeared a few times. The chain couples TRBV7-2 to TRBJ2-7; no clear D gene. The CDR3 length is 15 residues. Germline V CDR1 and CDR2: SGHTA, FQGNSA. Trimming took off 5 bases at V and 0 bases at J, with 14 bases between the two ends. CDR3: CASSPPRTASYEQYF. The CDR3 nucleotides read TGTGCCAGCAGCCCCCCAAGGACCGCCTCCTACGAGCAGTACTTC.

The rearrangement joins TRBV11-2 to TRBJ2-5; 8 nucleotides align to TRBD2. The germline gives CDR1 SGHAT, CDR2 FQNNGV. There are 13 residues in the CDR3. Germline trimming cut 5 bases from V and 7 bases from J; bases unmatched to any gene: 6. CDR3 region: CASSLSAGGTQYF. The CDR3 DNA is TGTGCCAGCAGCCTCTCCGCGGGGGGGACCCAGTACTTC. Variable domain in full (rest from reference TRBV11-2 and TRBJ2-5): EAGVAQSPRYKIIEKRQSVAFWCNPISGHATLYWYQQILGQGPKLLIQFQNNGVVDDSQLPKDRFSAERLKGVDSTLKIQPAKLEDSAVYLCASSLSAGGTQYFGPGTRLLVL.

This chain connects TRBV19 to TRBJ2-2, with 12 bases identical to TRBD2. The CDR3 has 17 residues. Losses at the gene ends were 4 bases for V and 0 bases for J; bases not matched to a gene: 3. The germline V gene encodes CDR1 LNHDA and CDR2 SQIVND (reference sequence). In nucleotides, the CDR3 is TGTGCCAGTAGTAGGCCTAGCGGGGGGGCGAACACCGGGGAGCTGTTTTTT. Translated, it gives CASSRPSGGANTGELFF.

This rearrangement joins TRBV6-5 to TRBJ2-3; a weak D match, TRBD2 (7 bases). Trimming took off 4 bases at V and 0 bases at J, with 14 bases between the two ends. CDR1 and CDR2 from the germline V gene are MNHEY and SVGAGI. This CDR3 spans 16 amino acids. The CDR3 sequence: CASSFAGGRSTDTQYF. CDR3 coding DNA: TGTGCCAGCAGTTTTGCCGGGGGGCGAAGCACAGATACGCAGTATTTT.

The chain recombines TRBV29-1 with TRBJ1-2; D gene ambiguous. Between the trimmed V and J ends, which lost 5 bases and 0 bases, there was a span of 13 bases. The CDR3 is made up of 14 amino acids. The germline V gene encodes CDR1 SQVTM and CDR2 ANQGSEA. CDR3 loop: CSVLSGSANYGYTF. CDR3 nucleotide sequence: TGCAGCGTTCTGTCGGGTTCCGCTAACTATGGCTACACCTTC.

The chain joins TRBV21-1 to TRBJ1-4. TRBV21-1 constitutes a pseudogene. CDR3 length equals 15 residues. CDR3 in amino acids: CASSKVGATNEKLFF. CDR3 coding DNA: TGTGCCAGCAGCAAAGTGGGTGCAACTAATGAAAAACTGTTTTTT.

This sequence joins TRBV7-9 and TRBJ1-5; D uncertain. Per germline, CDR1 SEHNR and CDR2 FQNEAQ (reference sequence). Trimming shortened V by 5 bases and J by 0 bases, and 2 bases separated the two germline ends. The CDR3 runs 12 residues. The CDR3 DNA follows: TGTGCCAGCAGCCATAGCAATCAGCCCCAGCATTTT. This encodes CASSHSNQPQHF. The full variable domain, completed using reference TRBV7-9 and TRBJ1-5, is DTGVSQNPRHKITKRGQNVTFRCDPISEHNRLYWYRQTLGQGPEFLTYFQNEAQLEKSRLLSDRFSAERPKGSFSTLEIQRTEQGDSAMYLCASSHSNQPQHFGDGTRLSIL.

V gene TRBV3-1 (or the pseudogene TRBV3-2) combines with J gene TRBJ2-1, with 10 bases fitting TRBD2. This CDR3 comprises 15 residues. Germline V gene sequence: CDR1 LGHDT, CDR2 YNNKEL (reference sequence). V gave up 1 base and J gave up 5 bases; unmatched junction bases: 2. The CDR3 loop is CASSQALAGDNEQFF. CDR3 nucleotides: TGTGCCAGCAGCCAAGCCCTAGCGGGAGACAATGAGCAGTTCTTC.

This clone has just a few counts. The chain uses TRBV2 and TRBJ1-5; no clear D gene. In germline, CDR1 is SNHLY, CDR2 FYNNEI. Trimming cost V 6 bases and J 9 bases, with 15 bases left between them. This CDR3 contains 13 residues. The CDR3 region is CASRSDRARPQHF. Here the CDR3 DNA reads TGTGCCAGCAGGTCGGATAGGGCTAGGCCCCAGCATTTT.

The chain joins TRBV19 to TRBJ1-3, with a tentative D call TRBD1 (5 bases). There are 16 residues in the CDR3. V was pared by 3 bases and J by 5 bases, with 17 bases between. CDR1 LNHDA and CDR2 SQIVND come from the germline V gene (reference sequence). CDR3 nucleotides: TGTGCCAGTAGTATCTTCACCGGGACTACGAGAAACACCATATATTTT. Encoded protein: CASSIFTGTTRNTIYF. The whole variable domain, remainder taken from reference TRBV19 and TRBJ1-3, is DGGITQSPKYLFRKEGQNVTLSCEQNLNHDAMYWYRQDPGQGLRLIYYSQIVNDFQKGDIAEGYSVSREKKESFPLTVTSAQKNPTAFYLCASSIFTGTTRNTIYFGEGSWLTVV.

V is TRBV11-3 and J is TRBJ1-1, with TRBD1 as a possible D gene (5 bases). V lost 5 bases, J lost 11 bases, and 18 bases lay in between. The CDR3 length is 13 residues. Germline V lookup: CDR1 SGHNT, CDR2 YENEEA. The CDR3 is CASSPRDGRQAFF. CDR3 DNA sequence: TGTGCCAGCAGCCCCCGGGACGGAAGGCAGGCTTTCTTT. The variable domain in full, with the rest retrieved from reference TRBV11-3 and TRBJ1-1, is EAGVVQSPRYKIIEKKQPVAFWCNPISGHNTLYWYLQNLGQGPELLIRYENEEAVDDSQLPKDRFSAERLKGVDSTLKIQPAELGDSAVYLCASSPRDGRQAFFGQGTRLTVV.

The gene calls are TRBV7-9 and TRBJ2-1; 9 bases map to TRBD2. The CDR3 totals 16 residues. The germline CDR1 and CDR2 sequences are SEHNR and FQNEAQ (reference sequence). V lost 0 bases, J lost 6 bases, and 6 bases stayed unmatched. CDR3 protein: CASSLAGTSFLNEQFF. CDR3 in DNA: TGTGCCAGCAGCTTAGCCGGGACTAGCTTCCTCAATGAGCAGTTCTTC. Full variable domain (remainder filled in from reference TRBV7-9 and TRBJ2-1): DTGVSQNPRHKITKRGQNVTFRCDPISEHNRLYWYRQTLGQGPEFLTYFQNEAQLEKSRLLSDRFSAERPKGSFSTLEIQRTEQGDSAMYLCASSLAGTSFLNEQFFGPGTRLTVL.

The rearrangement joins TRBV19 to TRBJ2-1, with TRBD2 identical over 7 bases. This CDR3 is 18 amino acids long. The germline CDR1 and CDR2 sequences are LNHDA and SQIVND (reference sequence). With 7 bases clipped from V and 3 bases from J, the junction kept 18 bases outside the gene matches. The CDR3 region is CASTDLRNGGSDYNEQFF. The CDR3 nucleotides read TGTGCCAGTACCGACCTAAGGAATGGCGGGAGTGACTACAATGAGCAGTTCTTC. The full variable domain, its missing parts supplied by reference TRBV19 and TRBJ2-1, is DGGITQSPKYLFRKEGQNVTLSCEQNLNHDAMYWYRQDPGQGLRLIYYSQIVNDFQKGDIAEGYSVSREKKESFPLTVTSAQKNPTAFYLCASTDLRNGGSDYNEQFFGPGTRLTVL.

The CDR3 region is CASSGSQTTQYF. CDR3 DNA: TGTGCCAGCAGCGGTAGTCAAACGACCCAGTACTTC. The chain combines TRBV7-2 with TRBJ2-5; D is unclear. V lost 5 bases to trimming and J lost 7 bases, with 11 bases between them. Germline loops: CDR1 SGHTA, CDR2 FQGNSA. This CDR3 has 12 amino acids.

The chain joins TRBV5-4 to TRBJ1-6; D not resolved. The CDR3 extends over 14 amino acids. V shed 2 bases and J shed 9 bases, with 12 bases lying between them. Per germline, CDR1 SGHNT and CDR2 YYREEE (reference sequence). The CDR3 region is CASSFEREGSPLHF. CDR3 in DNA: TGTGCCAGCAGCTTCGAAAGGGAGGGTTCACCCCTCCACTTT.

This clone is a singleton in its sample. CDR3 protein: CATSVTSGHRNEQFF. Written as DNA, the CDR3 is TGTGCCACCAGTGTCACTAGCGGGCACCGCAATGAGCAGTTCTTC. V and J are TRBV24-1 and TRBJ2-1; TRBD2 agrees at 9 bases. The length of the CDR3 is 15 residues. Germline values: CDR1 KGHDR, CDR2 SFDVKD. Trimming at V came to 5 bases and at J to 6 bases, leaving 7 bases not matched to a gene.

There are a few counts of this clone. As DNA, the CDR3 is TGTGCCTGGAGTGTACTCAGGGGAAACTATGGCTACACCTTC. As protein: CAWSVLRGNYGYTF. The V call is TRBV30, the J call TRBJ1-2, with D possibly TRBD1 on 6 matching bases. V lost 0 bases, J lost 2 bases, and 10 bases lay in between. CDR3 length: 14 residues. Germline lookup yields CDR1 GTSNPN and CDR2 SVGIG (reference sequence).